This TCR beta chain was found in a study of cytomegalovirus exposure and HLA in healthy donors. Findings and caveats of the study: Many donors carried some public TCRs, although rarity characterized most TCR sequences. Of the V segments, some could not be distinguished, including TRBV6-2 and TRBV6-3, and were excluded. DRB1 showed the most TCR associations and HLA-C the fewest in a later analysis, as rates varied by HLA locus. Sequencing probably produced one cluster of sequence variants that were highly shared.

This CDR3 has 16 residues. Germline V gene lookup returns CDR1 MGHDK and CDR2 SYGVNS. The V segment lost 5 bases and the J segment 3 bases; nucleotides outside the gene matches: 9. To note about this clone: The antigen is unknown.

Amplification used 60 Vbeta primers and 13 Jbeta primers. TCRdb's copy holds only in-frame clones and misses some; the assay was immunoSEQ multiplex PCR. The sample has around 190,000 clones; 60% to 80% are singletons. The V and J genes are TRBV25-1 and TRBJ1-1; 10 bases match TRBD1. The origin of this receptor is a young woman in good health and CMV-seropositive. Sequencing was done on a sample of PBMCs. The CDR3 DNA sequence: TGTGCCAGCAGTCGGACAGGGGGACGGGGGGACACTGAAGCTTTCTTT. Translating it yields CASSRTGGRGDTEAFF. Full variable domain (missing parts from reference TRBV25-1 and TRBJ1-1): EADIYQTPRYLVIGTGKKITLECSQTMGHDKMYWYQQDPGMELHLIHYSYGVNSTEKGDLSSESTVSRIRTEHFPLTLESARPSHTSQYLCASSRTGGRGDTEAFFGQGTRLTVV.